This T cell receptor beta chain was captured by sequencing in a study of blood T cell repertoires in COVID-19. About the research overall: COVID-19 samples from acute and convalescent phases originated in the United States, Italy and Spain. T cells, B-cell-depleted T cells, or PBMCs provided the cDNA or gDNA that served as material.

In the original workflow: Amplifying reference gene primers gave estimates of nucleated cell counts. Repertoires were generated with immunoSEQ multiplex PCR, while TCRdb's copy carries only in-frame clones and drops some. Clone size and the V and J calls come from that table; the DNA yielded D and trimming. The sample contains fewer than 250,000 clones, almost 85% of which appear only once. CDR3 length equals 16 residues. V dropped 6 bases and J dropped 4; count of bases not matched to a gene: 9. Germline loops: CDR1 MNHNY, CDR2 SVGAGI (reference sequence). The sample taken for sequencing was peripheral blood. The chain is built from TRBV6-6 and TRBJ1-4; 9 nucleotides match TRBD1. The receptor was isolated from a man aged 50-59 years with acute or convalescent COVID-19. The CDR3 reads CASRMGQGYLNEKLFF. The CDR3 coding sequence is TGTGCCAGCAGAATGGGACAGGGATACCTTAATGAAAAACTGTTTTTT.